A selection of T cell receptor beta chains follows, all from one sample in a study of OX40 agonist ivuxolimab in advanced cancers. Method: immunoSEQ multiplex PCR; TCRdb's copy keeps in-frame clones and lacks some. Among 55,000 to 70,000 clones, under 90% were seen once, and the ten largest hold about 2%. The sequencing used CD4+ or CD8+ T cells sorted from blood, collected in a trial of the OX40 agonist ivuxolimab. These receptors were collected from an adult with an advanced solid tumor such as melanoma, head and neck, liver or kidney cancer. Each CDR3 is given with its conserved first and last residue. The D gene is left open where the match is weak. Size values are once, few and many counts, or a class for expanded clones, and some rows have none.

j_gene	abundance	v_gene	d_gene	CDR3aa	CDR3nt
TRBJ1-2	medium-sized	TRBV7-2	-	CASSPDIMGARGYTF	TGTGCCAGCAGCCCCGACATCATGGGTGCCCGTGGCTACACCTTC
TRBJ1-2	-	TRBV4-3	-	CASSLDNRALYGYTF	TGCGCCAGCAGCCTCGATAACAGGGCTCTCTATGGCTACACCTTC
TRBJ2-1	-	TRBV7-8	TRBD2	CASSQRLAGGNEQFF	TGTGCCAGCAGTCAGCGACTAGCGGGAGGGAATGAGCAGTTCTTC
TRBJ1-6	medium-sized	TRBV30	-	CAWSRGYNSPLHF	TGTGCCTGGAGTCGTGGCTATAATTCACCCCTCCACTTT
TRBJ1-1	few	TRBV5-1	-	CASSTRPLRGTEAFF	TGCGCCAGCAGCACCCGACCCCTCAGGGGAACTGAAGCTTTCTTT
TRBJ2-5	-	TRBV7-7	TRBD2	CASAPGGETQYF	TGTGCTAGCGCCCCGGGAGGGGAGACCCAGTACTTC
TRBJ1-2	-	TRBV28	TRBD1	CASRGQGLGYGYTF	TGTGCCAGCAGGGGACAGGGATTGGGTTATGGCTACACCTTC
TRBJ1-3	-	TRBV7-9	TRBD1	CASSPRQGADTIYF	TGTGCCAGCAGCCCCCGACAGGGGGCAGACACCATATATTTT
TRBJ2-7	-	TRBV28	TRBD2	CASSFGGRAQEQYF	TGTGCCAGCAGTTTTGGCGGGAGGGCCCAGGAGCAGTACTTC
TRBJ1-1	-	TRBV7-9	-	CASSFDGAGTEAFF	TGTGCCAGCAGCTTCGATGGGGCTGGCACTGAAGCTTTCTTT
TRBJ1-3	once	TRBV9	TRBD1	CASSLTGTGIGNTIYF	TGTGCCAGCAGCTTAACCGGGACAGGGATTGGAAACACCATATATTTT
TRBJ2-2	-	TRBV4-2	TRBD2	CASSQAGASGNTGELFF	TGTGCCAGCAGCCAAGCCGGGGCTAGCGGTAACACCGGGGAGCTGTTTTTT
TRBJ2-1	-	TRBV4-2	TRBD2	CASSQAKLAGAYNEQFF	TGTGCCAGCAGCCAAGCCAAGCTAGCGGGAGCTTACAATGAGCAGTTCTTC
TRBJ2-2	-	TRBV6-5	-	CASSPGDTGELFF	TGTGCCAGCAGCCCCGGAGACACCGGGGAGCTGTTTTTT
TRBJ2-7	-	TRBV7-9	-	CASSLVSAYEQYF	TGTGCCAGCAGCTTAGTGTCAGCCTACGAGCAGTACTTC
TRBJ2-7	-	TRBV30	-	CAWSTGAGSYEQYF	TGTGCCTGGAGTACGGGGGCGGGCTCCTACGAGCAGTACTTC
TRBJ1-5	-	TRBV2	-	CASGGISVDSNQPQHF	TGTGCCAGCGGGGGAATTTCGGTGGACAGCAATCAGCCCCAGCATTTT
TRBJ2-5	-	TRBV5-6	-	CASSFVFLGGEETQYF	TGTGCCAGCAGCTTCGTTTTTTTAGGAGGAGAAGAGACCCAGTACTTC
TRBJ2-1	-	TRBV6-7	-	CGEGGDYQFF	TGTGGAGAGGGGGGTGATTACCAGTTCTTC
TRBJ2-7	-	TRBV7-8	-	CASSLAGRYEQYF	TGTGCCAGCAGCTTAGCGGGCCGGTACGAGCAGTACTTC
TRBJ2-3	-	TRBV7-9	-	CASSPGAGDTQYF	TGTGCCAGCAGCCCTGGGGCGGGCGATACGCAGTATTTT
TRBJ2-7	-	TRBV5-1	TRBD1	CASSSQGTEQYF	TGCGCCAGCAGCTCACAGGGGACCGAGCAGTACTTC
TRBJ2-6	-	TRBV7-8	-	CASTFQGGANVLTF	TGTGCCAGCACCTTCCAGGGGGGGGCCAACGTCCTGACTTTC
TRBJ2-5	-	TRBV29-1	-	CSVSPRGQIEETQYF	TGCAGCGTTAGCCCAAGAGGGCAGATCGAAGAGACCCAGTACTTC
TRBJ1-1	-	TRBV28	-	CASGREVTEAFF	TGTGCCAGCGGGAGGGAGGTAACTGAAGCTTTCTTT
TRBJ1-2	-	TRBV28	-	CASSLDSNYGYTF	TGTGCCAGCAGTTTGGACAGTAACTATGGCTACACCTTC
TRBJ1-4	medium-sized	TRBV7-9	TRBD1	CASSLTGTNEKLFF	TGTGCCAGCAGCTTGACAGGGACTAATGAAAAACTGTTTTTT
TRBJ1-2	once	TRBV7-2	-	CASSLALIVNYGYTF	TGTGCCAGCAGCTTAGCCTTGATAGTGAACTATGGCTACACCTTC
TRBJ2-2	-	TRBV28	-	CATGGTGELFF	TGTGCCACCGGTGGGACCGGGGAGCTGTTTTTT
TRBJ1-2	few	TRBV18	TRBD1	CASSPGQGAYGYTF	TGTGCCAGCTCACCCGGACAGGGGGCCTATGGCTACACCTTC
TRBJ1-1	-	TRBV7-7	-	CASSLERGTEAFF	TGTGCTAGCAGCTTAGAAAGGGGCACTGAAGCTTTCTTT
TRBJ1-5	-	TRBV7-2	-	CASSLQEDQPQHF	TGTGCCAGCAGCTTACAGGAGGATCAGCCCCAGCATTTT
TRBJ1-5	once	TRBV28	TRBD1	CASSVTGRLGQPQHF	TGTGCCAGCAGTGTGACAGGGAGGCTTGGTCAGCCCCAGCATTTT